This TCR beta chain stems from a study of blood T cell repertoires in COVID-19. Study details: The cDNA or gDNA used as material had been derived from T cells, B-cell-depleted T cells, or PBMCs.

In the original workflow: Scientists estimated how many nucleated cells there were by amplifying reference gene primers. Generated by immunoSEQ multiplex PCR, the TCRdb table keeps only in-frame clones and is missing some. D and trimming come from the DNA, and the V and J calls and clone size come from that table. The sample includes about 110,000 clones, 80% to 85% of them seen just once. The source material was peripheral blood. The sequence was collected from a man older than 75 with acute or convalescent COVID-19.

The CDR3 sequence: CASSYTLATNEKLFF. Here the CDR3 DNA reads TGTGCCAGCAGTTACACCCTAGCAACTAATGAAAAACTGTTTTTT. The rearrangement links TRBV6-5 to TRBJ1-4; D not certain. This CDR3 contains 15 residues. Germline loops: CDR1 MNHEY, CDR2 SVGAGI. Trimming removed 2 bases at V and 0 bases at J, with 7 bases between.